This T cell receptor (beta chain) was obtained from a study of T cells after posttransplantation cyclophosphamide. General observations from the study: Later post-transplant blood repertoires were often dominated by donor CD8+ memory clones. After PTCy, TRB diversity resembled that of CNI/methotrexate controls.

Generated by immunoSEQ multiplex PCR, the TCRdb table keeps only in-frame clones and is missing some. The table records under 50,000 clones without singletons, the ten largest covering approximately 4.5%. Trimming left V 0 bases short and J 6 bases short, with 9 bases between. Per germline, CDR1 GTSNPN and CDR2 SVGIG (reference sequence). This CDR3 spans 13 amino acids. Only a few counts were recorded for this clone. The antigen remains unidentified. Other DNA variants within this sample encode the same CDR3. This chain joins TRBV30 and TRBJ1-5, with D tentatively TRBD1 (6 bases). The source is a woman in her forties or fifties in good health and a related stem cell transplant donor. The material sequenced was PBMCs. CDR3 protein: CAWSVQGSQPQHF. The CDR3 region has the DNA TGTGCCTGGAGTGTACAGGGTAGTCAGCCCCAGCATTTT.